The 12 T cell receptor beta chains below were found in one sample sequenced in a study of shared clonotypes between healthy human individuals. Assay used: immunoSEQ multiplex PCR; TCRdb lists only in-frame clones, some missing. Here the sample spans 2 million to 2.5 million clones, 90% to 97% being singletons. The sample was naive CD4+ T cells sorted from blood. Subset indicated: CD45RA+ positively selected. Source of these receptors: a man between 18 and 29 years old in good health.

The rearrangement joins TRBV11-3 to TRBJ2-2, with TRBD2 matching over 10 bases. The CDR3 has 16 residues. The V segment lost 4 bases and the J segment 4 bases; nucleotides outside the gene matches: 6. CDR1 and CDR2 from the germline V gene are SGHNT and YENEEA. The CDR3 bases are TGTGCCAGCAGCTCCACAGCGGGAGGGGGCACCGGGGAGCTGTTTTTT. Translated, it gives CASSSTAGGGTGELFF. Drawing the rest from reference TRBV11-3 and TRBJ2-2, the complete variable domain is EAGVVQSPRYKIIEKKQPVAFWCNPISGHNTLYWYLQNLGQGPELLIRYENEEAVDDSQLPKDRFSAERLKGVDSTLKIQPAELGDSAVYLCASSSTAGGGTGELFFGEGSRLTVL.

The gene calls are TRBV18 and TRBJ2-7; D not certain. The V and J ends lost 2 bases and 3 bases respectively, with 11 bases between them. The CDR3 runs 14 residues. Germline V gene data show CDR1 as KGHSH and CDR2 as LQKENI. CDR3 amino acids: CASSPEMTYYEQYF. CDR3 coding DNA: TGTGCCAGCTCACCAGAAATGACCTACTACGAGCAGTACTTC.

This chain joins TRBV18 and TRBJ2-7, with D unclear. CDR1 and CDR2 from the germline V gene are KGHSH and LQKENI. With 2 bases removed from V and 3 bases from J, the gap between germline ends came to 5 bases. The CDR3 runs to 12 residues. CDR3: CASSPVIYEQYF. CDR3 DNA sequence: TGTGCCAGCTCACCAGTGATCTACGAGCAGTACTTC.

About this clone: The sample carries other DNA sequences with the same CDR3. The chain uses TRBV15 and TRBJ2-7; D is undetermined. Per the germline V gene, CDR1 is LNHNV and CDR2 is YYDKDF (reference sequence). V was shortened by 0 bases and J by 7 bases, with 7 bases between the two germline ends. The CDR3 is 12 residues long. The CDR3, as DNA: TGTGCCACCAGCAGAGATCTAGGAGAGCAGTACTTC. This translates into CATSRDLGEQYF.

V is TRBV5-1 and J is TRBJ2-7, with TRBD1 as a possible D gene (6 bases). CDR3 size: 12 residues. Germline CDR1 and CDR2: SGHRS and YFSETQ. The V gene lost 4 bases and the J gene lost 5 bases, with 10 bases spanning the gap. DNA for the CDR3: TGCGCCAGCAGCGCACAGGGTGACGAGCAGTACTTC. It yields the protein CASSAQGDEQYF.

The chain links TRBV28 to TRBJ1-3, with D uncertain. Trimming took 5 bases from V and 3 from J, leaving 11 bases between them. Germline lookup yields CDR1 MDHEN and CDR2 SYDVKM. This CDR3 is 14 amino acids long. In DNA, the CDR3 is TGTGCCAGCAGTCGACCCGGCGGTGGAAACACCATATATTTT. Protein product: CASSRPGGGNTIYF.

The chain uses TRBV5-1 and TRBJ1-1; D is ambiguous. Trimming removed 0 bases at V and 1 base at J, with 7 bases between. The CDR3 runs 14 residues. The germline CDR1 and CDR2 sequences are SGHRS and YFSETQ. The CDR3 nucleotides are TGCGCCAGCAGCTTGGGGGCGCGGAACACTGAAGCTTTCTTT. Its protein product is CASSLGARNTEAFF.

The V and J genes are TRBV11-2 and TRBJ2-7; a possible D gene is TRBD1 (5 bases). This CDR3 has 15 residues. Germline CDR1 reads SGHAT; CDR2 reads FQNNGV. Trimming removed 1 base at V and 2 bases at J, with 12 bases between. The CDR3 DNA reads as TGTGCCAGCAGCTTAGGTACAGGATCCCCCTACGAGCAGTACTTC. It encodes CASSLGTGSPYEQYF.

The chain couples TRBV6-5 to TRBJ2-3; D is perhaps TRBD1 or TRBD2 (5 bases each). This CDR3 region has 14 residues. V lost 9 bases and J lost 0, with 13 bases in between. Germline CDR1 and CDR2: MNHEY and SVGAGI. This CDR3 reads CASSRDPSTDTQYF. The CDR3 bases are TGTGCCAGTAGCCGGGACCCAAGCACAGATACGCAGTATTTT.

J is TRBJ1-2 and V is TRBV7-8; D possibly corresponds to TRBD1 (5 bases). The V end was cut by 1 base, the J end by 4 bases, with 19 bases between. The germline V gene has CDR1 SGHVS and CDR2 FQNEAQ. The CDR3 is 17 amino acids. The CDR3 here is CASSLGTLGGNTYGYTF. CDR3 coding DNA: TGTGCCAGCAGCTTAGGAACCTTGGGGGGGAATACCTATGGCTACACCTTC.

This clone was found once. The rearrangement links TRBV5-6 to TRBJ2-1, with 9 positions matching TRBD1. With 0 bases clipped from V and 6 bases from J, the junction kept 4 bases outside the gene matches. This CDR3 spans 15 amino acids. The germline V gene has CDR1 SGHDT and CDR2 YYEEEE. CDR3 amino acids: CASSLDRGLGNEQFF. Here the CDR3 DNA reads TGTGCCAGCAGCTTGGACAGGGGGCTGGGCAATGAGCAGTTCTTC.

This sequence joins TRBV9 and TRBJ2-2; TRBD2 agrees at 9 bases. Germline loops: CDR1 SGDLS, CDR2 YYNGEE. This CDR3 comprises 17 residues. V dropped 0 bases and J dropped 6; count of bases not matched to a gene: 9. CDR3 amino acids: CASSVGRAGGWSGELFF. CDR3 nucleotide sequence: TGTGCCAGCAGCGTAGGAAGAGCGGGGGGTTGGTCCGGGGAGCTGTTTTTT.